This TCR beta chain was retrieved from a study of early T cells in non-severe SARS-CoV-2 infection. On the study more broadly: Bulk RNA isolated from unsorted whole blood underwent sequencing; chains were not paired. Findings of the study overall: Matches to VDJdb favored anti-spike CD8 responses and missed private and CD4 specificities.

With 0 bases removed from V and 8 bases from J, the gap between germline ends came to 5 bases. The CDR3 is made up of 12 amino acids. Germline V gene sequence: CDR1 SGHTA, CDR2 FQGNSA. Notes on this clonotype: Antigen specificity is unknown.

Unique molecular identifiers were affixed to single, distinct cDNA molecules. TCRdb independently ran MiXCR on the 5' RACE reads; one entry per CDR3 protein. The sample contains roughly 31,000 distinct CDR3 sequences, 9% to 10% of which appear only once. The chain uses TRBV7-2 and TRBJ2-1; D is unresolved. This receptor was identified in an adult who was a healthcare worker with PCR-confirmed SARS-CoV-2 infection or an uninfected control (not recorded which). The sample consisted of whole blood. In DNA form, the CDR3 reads TGTGCCAGCAGCTTAGCCGGGCATGAGCAGTTCTTC. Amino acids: CASSLAGHEQFF.